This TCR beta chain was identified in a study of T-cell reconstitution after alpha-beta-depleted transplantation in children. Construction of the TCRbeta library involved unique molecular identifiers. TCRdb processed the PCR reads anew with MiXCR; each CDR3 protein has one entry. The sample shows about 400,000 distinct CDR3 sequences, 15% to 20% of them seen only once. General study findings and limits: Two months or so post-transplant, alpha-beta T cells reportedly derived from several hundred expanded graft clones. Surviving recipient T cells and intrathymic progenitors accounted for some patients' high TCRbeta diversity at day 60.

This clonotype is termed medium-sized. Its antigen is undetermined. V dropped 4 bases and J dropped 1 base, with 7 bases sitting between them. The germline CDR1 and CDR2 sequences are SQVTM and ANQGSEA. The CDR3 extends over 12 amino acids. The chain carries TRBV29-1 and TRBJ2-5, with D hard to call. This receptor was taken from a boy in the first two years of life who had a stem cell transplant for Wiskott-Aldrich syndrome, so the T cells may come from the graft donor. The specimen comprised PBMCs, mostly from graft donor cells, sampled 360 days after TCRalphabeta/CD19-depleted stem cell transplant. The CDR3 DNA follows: TGCAGCGTTGGGTGGGGCCAAGAGACCCAGTACTTC. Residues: CSVGWGQETQYF.